The 10 T cell receptor beta chains below all came from one sample that was sequenced in a study of blood T cell repertoires in COVID-19. Here immunoSEQ multiplex PCR was the method, and the copy in TCRdb shows in-frame clones only, minus some. The sample yields hundreds of thousands of clones, roughly 90% seen once. Sequencing was performed on PBMCs or T cells enriched from blood (not recorded which). The receptors shown here come from a woman aged 25 to 39 with acute COVID-19.

Only one count was recorded for this clone. This could be a read error, since a much larger clone is one nucleotide away. The gene calls are TRBV11-3 and TRBJ1-1; a possible D gene is TRBD1 (6 bases). V dropped 1 base and J dropped 1 base, with 7 bases sitting between them. This CDR3 contains 14 residues. Per the germline V gene, CDR1 is SGHNT and CDR2 is YENEEA. The CDR3 sequence: CASSLGQANTEAFF. The CDR3 nucleotides are TGTGCCAGCAGCTTAGGACAGGCGAACACTGAAGCTTTCTTT.

J is TRBJ2-7 and V is TRBV6-5, with 8 bases matching TRBD1. The V gene's germline CDR1 is MNHEY and CDR2 SVGAGI. The CDR3 has 16 residues. V was clipped by 0 bases and J by 4 bases; unmatched bases: 8. The CDR3 here is CASSYSGGTGVYEQYF. CDR3 DNA sequence: TGTGCCAGCAGTTACTCGGGCGGGACAGGTGTGTACGAGCAGTACTTC.

Only one count was recorded for this clone. This rearrangement joins TRBV6-5 to TRBJ1-4; the D gene is possibly TRBD1 (6 bases). Trimming stripped 8 bases from V and 4 bases from J, with 17 bases between. CDR1 is MNHEY and CDR2 is SVGAGI in the germline V gene. The CDR3 sequence is 15 residues long. CDR3 protein: CASSLTGGDNEKLFF. The CDR3 coding sequence is TGTGCCAGCTCTTTGACAGGAGGTGATAATGAAAAACTGTTTTTT.

CDR3 in DNA: TGTGCCAGCAGGAGACAGGGTAATGAGCAGTTCTTC. This translates into CASRRQGNEQFF. The chain is built from TRBV6-5 and TRBJ2-1; 7 nucleotides line up with TRBD1. The CDR3 runs 12 residues. V lost 6 bases and J lost 7; bases outside the gene matches: 3. Germline CDR1 reads MNHEY; CDR2 reads SVGAGI.

The chain joins TRBV5-1 to TRBJ1-4; the match to TRBD1 covers 7 bases. This CDR3 comprises 12 residues. Per germline, CDR1 SGHRS and CDR2 YFSETQ. J lost 13 bases, V lost 1 base, and 4 bases had no gene match. Here the CDR3 reads CASSLNRGGLFF. The CDR3, as DNA: TGCGCCAGCAGCTTGAACAGGGGAGGACTGTTTTTT.

V and J are TRBV29-1 and TRBJ1-1; 9 bases fit TRBD1. The CDR3 runs 15 residues. Looked up from germline, CDR1 is SQVTM and CDR2 is ANQGSEA. V gave up 6 bases and J gave up 0 bases; unmatched junction bases: 8. In DNA, the CDR3 is TGCAGCGTACGAACAGGGGGCTTCATGAACACTGAAGCTTTCTTT. Translation gives CSVRTGGFMNTEAFF. Using reference TRBV29-1 and TRBJ1-1 for the parts outside the CDR3, the full variable domain is SAVISQKPSRDICQRGTSLTIQCQVDSQVTMMFWYRQQPGQSLTLIATANQGSEATYESGFVIDKFPISRPNLTFSTLTVSNMSPEDSSIYLCSVRTGGFMNTEAFFGQGTRLTVV.

The chain couples TRBV4-3 to TRBJ2-5, with 10 bases lining up with TRBD2. The CDR3 length is 18 residues. With 0 bases clipped from V and 7 bases from J, the junction kept 14 bases outside the gene matches. The germline CDR1 and CDR2 sequences are LGHNA and YSLEER. The CDR3 nucleotides are TGCGCCAGCAGCCAAGATATTTCCCCAGCGGGGGGGTCGAGGACCCAGTACTTC. This codes for CASSQDISPAGGSRTQYF.

The chain combines TRBV27 with TRBJ1-2; 7 bases fit TRBD1. J was trimmed by 4 bases and V by 5 bases; bases with no gene match: 4. This CDR3 comprises 13 residues. The V gene's germline CDR1 is MNHEY and CDR2 SMNVEV (reference sequence). The CDR3 loop reads CASSRRQGYGYTF. Here the CDR3 DNA reads TGTGCCAGCAGTCGTCGACAGGGCTATGGCTACACCTTC.

The chain is built from TRBV19 and TRBJ2-2, with D uncertain. This CDR3 contains 16 residues. CDR1 and CDR2 from the germline V gene are LNHDA and SQIVND (reference sequence). The V gene lost 1 base and the J gene lost 1 base, with 10 bases spanning the gap. This CDR3 reads CASSIGQVKNTGELFF. CDR3 in DNA: TGTGCCAGTAGTATAGGGCAAGTTAAGAACACCGGGGAGCTGTTTTTT. The whole variable domain, remainder taken from reference TRBV19 and TRBJ2-2, is DGGITQSPKYLFRKEGQNVTLSCEQNLNHDAMYWYRQDPGQGLRLIYYSQIVNDFQKGDIAEGYSVSREKKESFPLTVTSAQKNPTAFYLCASSIGQVKNTGELFFGEGSRLTVL.

This rearrangement joins TRBV27 to TRBJ2-5; no reliable D call. Trimming pared 4 bases from V and 2 bases from J, leaving 14 bases between. From germline, CDR1 is MNHEY and CDR2 SMNVEV (reference sequence). This CDR3 region has 15 residues. In nucleotides, the CDR3 is TGTGCCAGCAGTTCCCGAAACACATATCAAGAGACCCAGTACTTC. This sequence encodes CASSSRNTYQETQYF.